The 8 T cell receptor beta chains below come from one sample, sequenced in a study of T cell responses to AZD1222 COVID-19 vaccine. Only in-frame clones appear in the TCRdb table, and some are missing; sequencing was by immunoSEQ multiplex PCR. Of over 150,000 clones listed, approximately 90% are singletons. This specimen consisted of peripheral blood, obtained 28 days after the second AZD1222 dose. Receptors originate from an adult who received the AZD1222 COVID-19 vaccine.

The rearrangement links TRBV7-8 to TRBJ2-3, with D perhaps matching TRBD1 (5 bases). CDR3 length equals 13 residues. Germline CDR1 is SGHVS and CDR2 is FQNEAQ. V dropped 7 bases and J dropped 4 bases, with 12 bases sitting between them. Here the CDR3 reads CASTVQGADTQYF. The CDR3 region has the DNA TGTGCCAGCACCGTACAAGGGGCAGATACGCAGTATTTT. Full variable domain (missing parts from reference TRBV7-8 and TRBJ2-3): GAGVSQSPRYKVAKRGQDVALRCDPISGHVSLFWYQQALGQGPEFLTYFQNEAQLDKSGLPSDRFFAERPEGSVSTLKIQRTQQEDSAVYLCASTVQGADTQYFGPGTRLTVL.

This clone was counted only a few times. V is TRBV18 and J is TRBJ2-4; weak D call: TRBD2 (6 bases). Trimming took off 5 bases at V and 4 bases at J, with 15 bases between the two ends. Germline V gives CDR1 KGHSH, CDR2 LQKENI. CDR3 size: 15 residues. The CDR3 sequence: CASSSREGGKNIQYF. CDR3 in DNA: TGTGCCAGCTCATCCCGGGAAGGAGGGAAAAACATTCAGTACTTC.

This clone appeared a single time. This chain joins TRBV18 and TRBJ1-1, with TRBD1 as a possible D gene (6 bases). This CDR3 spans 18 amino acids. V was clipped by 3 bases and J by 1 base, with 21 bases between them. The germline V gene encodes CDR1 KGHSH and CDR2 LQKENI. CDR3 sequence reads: CASSPPGARQLGNTEAFF. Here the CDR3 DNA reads TGTGCCAGCTCACCCCCGGGGGCCAGACAGTTAGGGAACACTGAAGCTTTCTTT.

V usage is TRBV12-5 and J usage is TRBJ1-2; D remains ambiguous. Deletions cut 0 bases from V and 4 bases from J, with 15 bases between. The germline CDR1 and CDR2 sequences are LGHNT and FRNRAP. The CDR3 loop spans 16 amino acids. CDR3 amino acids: CASGLVWEGGTYGYTF. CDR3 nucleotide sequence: TGTGCTAGTGGTTTGGTTTGGGAAGGCGGAACCTATGGCTACACCTTC.

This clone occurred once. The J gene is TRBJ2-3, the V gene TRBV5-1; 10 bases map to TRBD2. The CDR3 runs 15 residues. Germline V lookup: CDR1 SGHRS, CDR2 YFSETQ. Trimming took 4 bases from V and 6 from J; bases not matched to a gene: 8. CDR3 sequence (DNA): TGCGCCAGCAGCCCTAACAGCGGGGGGGCTGATACGCAGTATTTT. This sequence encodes CASSPNSGGADTQYF.

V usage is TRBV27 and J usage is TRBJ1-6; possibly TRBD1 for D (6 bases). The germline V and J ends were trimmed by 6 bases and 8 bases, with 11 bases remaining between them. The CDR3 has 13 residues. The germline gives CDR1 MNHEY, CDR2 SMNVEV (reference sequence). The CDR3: CASSWGLDSPLHF. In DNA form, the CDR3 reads TGTGCCAGCAGCTGGGGGCTTGATTCACCCCTCCACTTT.

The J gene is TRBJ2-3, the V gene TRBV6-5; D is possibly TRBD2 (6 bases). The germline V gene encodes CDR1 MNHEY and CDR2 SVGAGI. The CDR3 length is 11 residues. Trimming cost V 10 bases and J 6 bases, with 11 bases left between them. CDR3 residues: CATRGSDTQYF. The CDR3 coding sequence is TGTGCCACCCGGGGGTCCGATACGCAGTATTTT.

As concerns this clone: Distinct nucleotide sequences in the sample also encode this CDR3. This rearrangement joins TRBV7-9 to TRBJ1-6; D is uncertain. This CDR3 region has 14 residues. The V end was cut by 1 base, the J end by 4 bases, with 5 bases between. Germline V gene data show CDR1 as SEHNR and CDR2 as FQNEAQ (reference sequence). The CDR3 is CASSLEQYNSPLHF. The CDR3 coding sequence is TGTGCCAGCAGCTTAGAACAGTATAATTCACCCCTCCACTTT.